This T cell receptor (beta chain) was profiled in a study of cytomegalovirus exposure and HLA in healthy donors. Study summary: Out of around 360 genotyped donors, about 80% belonged to the Caucasian-associated ancestry cluster. Regarding the study as a whole: In vitro experiments confirmed that three CMV-associated chains were specific for CMV antigens. Reportedly, a later analysis found an Asian-associated ancestry cluster had fewer N-insertions than the roughly 700-donor mean. A missense DCLRE1C variant was associated with V- and J-gene trimming of TCR beta chains in a later analysis, and an independent cohort replicated the association.

This clone was picked up one time. Its matching antigen is unknown. CDR1 is SSHAT and CDR2 is FNYEAQ in the germline V gene (reference sequence). The CDR3 totals 16 residues. V was pared by 1 base and J by 0 bases, with 12 bases between. The PCR made use of 60 Vbeta and 13 Jbeta primers. Assay used: immunoSEQ multiplex PCR; TCRdb lists only in-frame clones, some missing. The sample has over 50,000 clones; around 79% are singletons. The V and J genes are TRBV7-7 and TRBJ2-5; a possible D gene is TRBD2 (6 bases). The sequence was obtained from a female donor in good health and CMV-seronegative. The sample consisted of PBMCs. For the CDR3, the DNA is TGTGCCAGCAGCTTAGGGGCGGGAACGTACCAAGAGACCCAGTACTTC. Amino acid sequence: CASSLGAGTYQETQYF.